The TCR beta chain under discussion was sequenced for a study of blood T cells in healthy people across ages. The use of a sample-barcoded 5' primer and a J-beta primer mix characterized a second PCR of about 7 to 12 cycles. Sequencing of every sample gave 3 million or more CDR3-containing paired-end reads. TCRdb recomputed calls from the 5' RACE reads with MiXCR, one row per CDR3 protein. The profile shows around 1.7 million distinct CDR3 sequences, 28% of them singletons. Each sample gave at least 6.5 million isolated PBMCs. With each sample, at least 5 micrograms of total RNA were extracted. The CDR3 length is 17 residues. Trimming removed 1 base from V and 6 bases from J; junction bases left unmatched: 6. The germline V gene has CDR1 SGHTA and CDR2 FQGNSA.

The sequence came from a woman aged 30 to 39 in good health. The sequenced sample was blood. V is TRBV7-2 and J is TRBJ2-2; the match to TRBD1 covers 12 bases. The CDR3 region is CASSLGGTGGQAGELFF. Written as DNA, the CDR3 is TGTGCCAGCAGCTTAGGCGGGACAGGGGGCCAGGCCGGGGAGCTGTTTTTT.